This passage covers 19 T cell receptor beta chains from one sample sequenced in a study of technical replicates of blood from a few donors (dated 2017 in TCRdb). The receptor library was made with the immunoSEQ multiplex PCR assay. TCRdb's version of the immuneACCESS table is confined to in-frame rearrangements and falls short of the full clone set. An unresolved V gene accounts for under half of the shortfall where checked; the remainder is of unknown origin. This sample lists some 15,000 clones; 84% were detected once. The top ten constitute 8% to 11% of the sample. The sample taken for sequencing was PBMCs. The receptors stem from a human donor in good health.

V usage is TRBV27 and J usage is TRBJ2-7, with D uncertain. Trimming shortened V by 5 bases and J by 0 bases, and 14 bases separated the two germline ends. Germline V gene lookup returns CDR1 MNHEY and CDR2 SMNVEV (reference sequence). The CDR3 covers 15 residues. Written as DNA, the CDR3 is TGTGCCAGCAGTCCCCGGGTATATAGCTCCTACGAGCAGTACTTC. The encoded protein is CASSPRVYSSYEQYF.

The chain employs TRBV15 and TRBJ2-1; D remains unclear. The CDR3 spans 15 residues. The ends were cut back, 0 bases at V and 5 bases at J, with 11 bases in the middle. The germline CDR1 and CDR2 sequences are LNHNV and YYDKDF (reference sequence). Here the CDR3 reads CATSRDSSGNNEQFF. CDR3 bases: TGTGCCACCAGCAGAGATTCCTCAGGAAACAATGAGCAGTTCTTC.

The chain uses TRBV11-2 and TRBJ1-3; D perhaps matches TRBD1 (5 bases). This CDR3 spans 14 amino acids. V lost 5 bases, J lost 2 bases, and 10 bases lay in between. The germline V gene encodes CDR1 SGHAT and CDR2 FQNNGV. The CDR3 loop is CASSTRDAGNTIYF. CDR3 coding DNA: TGTGCCAGCAGCACCAGGGATGCTGGAAACACCATATATTTT. The full variable domain, rest sourced from reference TRBV11-2 and TRBJ1-3, is EAGVAQSPRYKIIEKRQSVAFWCNPISGHATLYWYQQILGQGPKLLIQFQNNGVVDDSQLPKDRFSAERLKGVDSTLKIQPAKLEDSAVYLCASSTRDAGNTIYFGEGSWLTVV.

The chain employs TRBV27 and TRBJ2-1; 10 nucleotides agree with TRBD2. CDR1 is MNHEY and CDR2 is SMNVEV in the germline V gene (reference sequence). The CDR3 runs 16 residues. V was clipped by 5 bases and J by 9 bases; unmatched bases: 13. The CDR3 reads CASSLWSSGRQGEQFF. In DNA, the CDR3 is TGTGCCAGCAGTCTGTGGTCTAGCGGGAGACAGGGTGAGCAGTTCTTC.

This chain joins TRBV30 and TRBJ2-5; 9 bases are a match to TRBD2. CDR1 is GTSNPN and CDR2 is SVGIG in the germline V gene (reference sequence). Germline trimming cut 2 bases from V and 5 bases from J; bases unmatched to any gene: 6. This CDR3 has 14 amino acids. CDR3 nucleotide sequence: TGTGCCTGGAGTAGAGGGACTAGCCTGGAGACCCAGTACTTC. It codes for CAWSRGTSLETQYF.

This chain's CDR3 is CASSVDRDEGNQPQHF. In DNA, the CDR3 is TGTGCCAGCAGCGTTGACAGGGATGAGGGCAATCAGCCCCAGCATTTT. The chain uses TRBV9 and TRBJ1-5, with 7 bases lining up with TRBD1. Germline CDR1 is SGDLS and CDR2 is YYNGEE. Unmatched junction bases numbered 7, after V lost 2 bases and J lost 2 bases. This CDR3 is built from 16 residues.

This chain connects TRBV2 to TRBJ2-3; TRBD2 might be the D (6 bases). Germline V CDR1 and CDR2: SNHLY, FYNNEI. V shed 6 bases and J shed 2 bases, with 15 bases lying between them. The CDR3 runs to 15 residues. This CDR3 is CASSHSGPNTDTQYF. The DNA of the CDR3 is TGTGCCAGCAGCCACAGCGGGCCTAACACAGATACGCAGTATTTT.

This rearrangement joins TRBV5-5 to TRBJ1-1; 8 nucleotides align to TRBD1. J lost 5 bases, V lost 0 bases, and 9 bases had no gene match. Germline V lookup: CDR1 SGHKS, CDR2 YYEKEE (reference sequence). The CDR3 totals 16 residues. The CDR3 spells CASSLGPGQGGTEAFF. In DNA, the CDR3 is TGTGCCAGCAGCTTGGGCCCAGGACAGGGAGGTACTGAAGCTTTCTTT.

This chain uses TRBV7-3 with TRBJ2-2; 8 bases fit TRBD2. V was clipped by 6 bases and J by 4 bases; unmatched bases: 4. CDR3 length: 14 residues. Germline CDR1 SGHTA, CDR2 FQGTGA. The DNA of the CDR3 is TGTGCCAGCAGTAAACTAGCGGCCACCGGGGAGCTGTTTTTT. The encoded protein is CASSKLAATGELFF. Together with reference TRBV7-3 and TRBJ2-2, the CDR3 gives the full variable domain: GAGVSQTPSNKVTEKGKYVELRCDPISGHTALYWYRQSLGQGPEFLIYFQGTGAADDSGLPNDRFFAVRPEGSVSTLKIQRTERGDSAVYLCASSKLAATGELFFGEGSRLTVL.

The J gene is TRBJ1-2, the V gene TRBV27; TRBD1 might be the D (6 bases). The CDR3 is made up of 15 amino acids. Between the trimmed V and J ends, which lost 4 bases and 0 bases, there was a span of 12 bases. In germline, CDR1 is MNHEY, CDR2 SMNVEV (reference sequence). This CDR3 is CASSYTGSSNYGYTF. CDR3 in DNA: TGTGCCAGCAGTTACACAGGGTCTTCTAACTATGGCTACACCTTC.

The chain couples TRBV6-1 to TRBJ1-5; the D is unclear. This CDR3 spans 15 amino acids. Trimming pared 7 bases from V and 0 bases from J, leaving 13 bases between. CDR1 is MNHNS and CDR2 is SASEGT in the germline V gene. This chain's CDR3 is CASTPWRDSNQPQHF. The CDR3 nucleotides read TGTGCCAGCACCCCCTGGCGGGATAGCAATCAGCCCCAGCATTTT.

This chain uses TRBV5-1 with TRBJ1-4; 8 bases are a match to TRBD1. V shed 0 bases, J shed 8 bases, and the junction held 6 bases outside the gene matches. Per the germline V gene, CDR1 is SGHRS and CDR2 is YFSETQ. This CDR3 comprises 15 residues. CDR3 nucleotides: TGCGCCAGCAGCTTGGCTCCGGGACAGGAGGAAAAACTGTTTTTT. Its translation is CASSLAPGQEEKLFF.

The chain employs TRBV5-1 and TRBJ2-3; TRBD2 aligns across 8 bases. V lost 4 bases and J lost 0; bases outside the gene matches: 7. This CDR3 is built from 16 residues. Germline values: CDR1 SGHRS, CDR2 YFSETQ. The CDR3 DNA is TGCGCCAGCAGCGCTGGGTCTAGCGGGAGCACAGATACGCAGTATTTT. Its translation: CASSAGSSGSTDTQYF. The full variable domain, its missing parts supplied by reference TRBV5-1 and TRBJ2-3, is KAGVTQTPRYLIKTRGQQVTLSCSPISGHRSVSWYQQTPGQGLQFLFEYFSETQRNKGNFPGRFSGRQFSNSRSEMNVSTLELGDSALYLCASSAGSSGSTDTQYFGPGTRLTVL.

The chain is built from TRBV28 and TRBJ1-2, with 12 bases fitting TRBD1. This CDR3 has 15 residues. The ends lost 5 bases at V and 8 bases at J; junction bases unmatched: 9. Germline values: CDR1 MDHEN, CDR2 SYDVKM. DNA of the CDR3: TGTGCCAGCAGTCTCGCGGGACAGGGGGCGCGGGGCTACACCTTC. Protein product: CASSLAGQGARGYTF.

The chain uses TRBV7-9 and TRBJ2-7, with 10 bases matching TRBD2. Germline assignment: CDR1 SEHNR and CDR2 FQNEAQ (reference sequence). J was trimmed by 5 bases and V by 4 bases; bases with no gene match: 17. This CDR3 region has 18 residues. The CDR3 loop reads CASSSDEVSSGSIHEQYF. The CDR3 DNA is TGTGCCAGCAGCTCCGATGAGGTGTCTAGCGGGAGTATCCACGAGCAGTACTTC.

There are a few counts of this clone. The chain uses TRBV5-1 and TRBJ2-7; 8 bases match TRBD1. This CDR3 has 13 amino acids. Trimming at V came to 2 bases and at J to 7 bases, leaving 5 bases not matched to a gene. Germline V CDR1 and CDR2: SGHRS, YFSETQ. The CDR3 DNA follows: TGCGCCAGCAGCTTAGGGACAGGACGAGAGCAGTACTTC. Its protein is CASSLGTGREQYF. The entire variable domain, with the rest obtained from reference TRBV5-1 and TRBJ2-7, is as follows: KAGVTQTPRYLIKTRGQQVTLSCSPISGHRSVSWYQQTPGQGLQFLFEYFSETQRNKGNFPGRFSGRQFSNSRSEMNVSTLELGDSALYLCASSLGTGREQYFGPGTRLTVT.

The chain recombines TRBV9 with TRBJ2-2; D might be TRBD2 (6 bases). V was trimmed by 4 bases and J by 4 bases, leaving 8 bases between them. The germline CDR1 and CDR2 sequences are SGDLS and YYNGEE. This CDR3 region has 13 residues. The CDR3 DNA is TGTGCCAGCAGCAGGAGGGCCACCGGGGAGCTGTTTTTT. Residues: CASSRRATGELFF.

The rearrangement uses TRBV11-3 and TRBJ2-2, with 8 positions matching TRBD2. From germline, CDR1 is SGHNT and CDR2 YENEEA. V lost 4 bases to trimming and J lost 6 bases; unmatched junction nucleotides: 1. The CDR3 consists of 13 residues. The CDR3 nucleotides are TGTGCCAGCAGCTCGCGGGGGGCCGGGGAGCTGTTTTTT. It codes for CASSSRGAGELFF.

The chain combines TRBV29-1 with TRBJ2-3, with D tentatively TRBD1 (6 bases). Germline V gene sequence: CDR1 SQVTM, CDR2 ANQGSEA. The germline V and J ends were trimmed by 2 bases and 1 base, with 10 bases remaining between them. The CDR3 has 14 amino acids. Here the CDR3 DNA reads TGCAGCGTTGAATCAGGGGACGGCACAGATACGCAGTATTTT. The encoded protein is CSVESGDGTDTQYF.